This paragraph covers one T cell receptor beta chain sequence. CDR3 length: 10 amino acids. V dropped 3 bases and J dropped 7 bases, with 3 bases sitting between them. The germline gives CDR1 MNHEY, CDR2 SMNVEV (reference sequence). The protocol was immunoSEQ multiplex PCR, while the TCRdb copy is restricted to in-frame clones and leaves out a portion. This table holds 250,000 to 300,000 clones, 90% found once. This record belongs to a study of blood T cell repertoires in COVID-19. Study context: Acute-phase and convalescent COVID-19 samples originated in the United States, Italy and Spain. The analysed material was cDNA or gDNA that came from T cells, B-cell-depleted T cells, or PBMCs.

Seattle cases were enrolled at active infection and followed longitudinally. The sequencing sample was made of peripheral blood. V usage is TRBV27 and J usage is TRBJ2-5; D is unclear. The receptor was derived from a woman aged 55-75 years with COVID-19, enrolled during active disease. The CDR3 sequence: CASSFGTQYF. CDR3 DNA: TGTGCCAGCAGTTTCGGGACCCAGTACTTC.